A selection of T cell receptor beta chains follows, all from one sample in a study of cytomegalovirus exposure and HLA in healthy donors. Only in-frame clones appear in the TCRdb table, and some are missing; sequencing was by immunoSEQ multiplex PCR. The repertoire holds roughly 170,000 clones, with 80% as singletons. The specimen was PBMCs. These receptors were obtained from a woman aged 50 to 65 in good health and CMV-seropositive. Each CDR3 is given with its conserved first and last residue. Fields, in order: CDR3 length, J gene, D gene, V gene, clone size, CDR3 DNA, CDR3 protein. The D gene is left open where the match is weak. The size entry is marked missing in some rows and otherwise reads once, few, many or a size class.

>15|TRBJ2-2|.|TRBV7-2|.
TGTGCCAGCACCCAGAACCGGGGTGGTACCGGGGAGCTGTTTTTT
CASTQNRGGTGELFF
>13|TRBJ2-3|.|TRBV4-1|.
TGCGCCAGCAGCCAAGACTTCACAGATACGCAGTATTTT
CASSQDFTDTQYF
>15|TRBJ2-1|TRBD2|TRBV9|.
TGTGCCAGCAGCCCCTACGGGACTAGCAGCAATGAGCAGTTCTTC
CASSPYGTSSNEQFF
>15|TRBJ2-3|TRBD2|TRBV27|.
TGTGCCAGCAGGACCCCGACTAGCGGCACAGATACGCAGTATTTT
CASRTPTSGTDTQYF
>14|TRBJ1-1|TRBD1|TRBV18|once
TGTGCCAGCTCACCACTTACAGGGGACACTGAAGCTTTCTTT
CASSPLTGDTEAFF
>12|TRBJ2-7|TRBD1|TRBV7-9|.
TGTGCCAGCAGCTCCGGGACAGGATCGATGTACTTC
CASSSGTGSMYF
>14|TRBJ2-7|TRBD1|TRBV10-3|.
TGTGCCATCAAGCCGGACAGGGTTCTCTACGAGCAGTACTTC
CAIKPDRVLYEQYF
>15|TRBJ2-6|.|TRBV4-2|few
TGTGCCAGCAGCCAAGGACACCAACGGGCCAACGTCCTGACTTTC
CASSQGHQRANVLTF
>14|TRBJ2-5|.|TRBV5-1|few
TGCGCCAGCAGCTTTGAAACTAGAGAAGAGACCCAGTACTTC
CASSFETREETQYF
>14|TRBJ2-3|TRBD1|TRBV10-3|once
TGTGCCATCAGCGGAGGACAGGGCACAGATACGCAGTATTTT
CAISGGQGTDTQYF
>13|TRBJ2-1|TRBD2|TRBV6-4|.
TGTGCCAGCAGTGAGGCTAGCGGGGGGGCCATGTTCTTC
CASSEASGGAMFF
>16|TRBJ2-1|.|TRBV6-6|.
TGTGCCAGCAGTTACACAGACGACAGCCCCCACAATGAGCAGTTCTTC
CASSYTDDSPHNEQFF
>15|TRBJ1-2|TRBD1|TRBV5-1|.
TGCGCCAGCAGCTTCGGGACAGGGGAATCGAGTGGCTACACCTTC
CASSFGTGESSGYTF
>16|TRBJ2-1|TRBD2|TRBV15|.
TGTGCCACCAGCAGAGAGGGCGGGGGGGCCTACAATGAGCAGTTCTTC
CATSREGGGAYNEQFF
>13|TRBJ2-7|.|TRBV5-1|.
TGCGCCAGCAGCTTGGAATCGTCCTACGAGCAGTACTTC
CASSLESSYEQYF
>14|TRBJ1-1|.|TRBV7-9|.
TGTGCCAGCAGCGAACAGGGCTTGGTCACTGAAGCTTTCTTT
CASSEQGLVTEAFF
>17|TRBJ1-4|TRBD1|TRBV5-1|few
TGCGCCAGCAGCTTGGAAGGAGGGGGCTCAGCTAATGAAAAACTGTTTTTT
CASSLEGGGSANEKLFF
>16|TRBJ1-1|TRBD1|TRBV19|.
TGTGCCAGTAGTATACAGTCGGGACAGGGAAATAATGAAGCTTTCTTT
CASSIQSGQGNNEAFF
>12|TRBJ1-2|.|TRBV5-4|.
TGTGCCAGCAGCTTGGAACTCTATGGCTACACCTTC
CASSLELYGYTF
>16|TRBJ1-3|.|TRBV28|.
TGTGCCAGCAGTTTAGACGGGGTAATATCTGGAAACACCATATATTTT
CASSLDGVISGNTIYF
>12|TRBJ2-7|.|TRBV30|few
TGTGCCTGGAGTGTAGCCCCTCCCGAGCAGTACTTC
CAWSVAPPEQYF
>14|TRBJ1-2|.|TRBV5-1|once
TGCGCCAGCAGCTTGGGGACAGAGAACTATGGCTACACCTTC
CASSLGTENYGYTF
>14|TRBJ1-2|.|TRBV6-5|.
TGTGCCAGCAGTCCCCCGACAGGTGGCTTGGGCTACACCTTC
CASSPPTGGLGYTF
>14|TRBJ1-2|.|TRBV30|few
TGTGCCTGGAGCCAGTACAGGGTTGCCTATGGCTACACCTTC
CAWSQYRVAYGYTF
>13|TRBJ1-2|TRBD1|TRBV7-9|.
TGTGCCAGCAGCCCCGGGACAGCCTATGGCTACACCTTC
CASSPGTAYGYTF
>14|TRBJ1-1|.|TRBV2|.
TGTGCCAGCAGCACCGGTCCCCCGAACACTGAAGCTTTCTTT
CASSTGPPNTEAFF
>14|TRBJ2-7|.|TRBV7-2|few
TGTGCCAGCAGCTTACAGGGTTCTCCGTACGAGCAGTACTTC
CASSLQGSPYEQYF
>15|TRBJ2-7|TRBD2|TRBV18|.
TGTGCCAGCTCAAGTCCGGGACTAGCGGGAGGAGAGCAGTACTTC
CASSSPGLAGGEQYF
>14|TRBJ1-2|TRBD1|TRBV29-1|.
TGCAGCGTTCCTGGACAGGCTGTAAGCTATGGCTACACCTTC
CSVPGQAVSYGYTF
>18|TRBJ2-2|TRBD2|TRBV4-3|.
TGCGCCAGCAGCCAAGAGCAAGGACTAGCGGGGATCGCCGGGGAGCTGTTTTTT
CASSQEQGLAGIAGELFF
>18|TRBJ2-7|TRBD2|TRBV9|.
TGTGCCAGCAGCGTAGGACTAGCGGGCCCCGGGGCCTCCTACGAGCAGTACTTC
CASSVGLAGPGASYEQYF
>16|TRBJ1-2|.|TRBV4-1|.
TGCGCCAGCAGCCGGGAGGTCGGGTCCTTCTCCTATGGCTACACCTTC
CASSREVGSFSYGYTF
>14|TRBJ2-7|.|TRBV15|.
TGTGCCACCAGCCCCGACAGGCGGTGGGGCGAGCAGTACTTC
CATSPDRRWGEQYF
>13|TRBJ1-1|.|TRBV6-1|.
TGTGCCAGCAGAGAGACAGGGAACACTGAAGCTTTCTTT
CASRETGNTEAFF
>13|TRBJ1-1|TRBD1|TRBV27|.
TGTGCCAGCAGTGGGGACAGAAACACTGAAGCTTTCTTT
CASSGDRNTEAFF
>15|TRBJ2-7|TRBD1|TRBV18|.
TGTGCCAGCTCACGAGACAGGGTGGTGGCCTACGAGCAGTACTTC
CASSRDRVVAYEQYF
>14|TRBJ2-2|TRBD1|TRBV19|.
TGTGCCAGTAGTAGGCGTCAGGGGGCCGGGGAGCTGTTTTTT
CASSRRQGAGELFF
>15|TRBJ1-1|.|TRBV9|.
TGTGCCAGCAGCCCAGGAGGGGCGTGGGACACTGAAGCTTTCTTT
CASSPGGAWDTEAFF
>14|TRBJ2-5|TRBD2|TRBV7-9|.
TGTGCCAGCAGCTACTTCTGGGGGGGAGAGACCCAGTACTTC
CASSYFWGGETQYF
>17|TRBJ2-2|TRBD2|TRBV29-1|.
TGCAGCGTTGGGGCTAGCGGGGATCCGACGAACACCGGGGAGCTGTTTTTT
CSVGASGDPTNTGELFF
>13|TRBJ1-2|.|TRBV28|.
TGTGCCAGCAGTTTCTCGGGATTCTATGGCTACACCTTC
CASSFSGFYGYTF